Shown below are 5 T cell receptor beta chains from a single sample sequenced in a study of T-cell memory formation after mild COVID-19. A single record per CDR3 protein comes from TCRdb applying MiXCR to the 5' RACE reads. The table has about 140,000 distinct CDR3 sequences, 14% to 15% seen once. The sample comprised PBMCs or a T cell subset sorted from them (not recorded which). All receptors come from an adult woman who had mild COVID-19 (a few samples of this study predate the infection). Cell type and time point are not known.

V usage is TRBV7-7 and J usage is TRBJ2-1; D gene uncertain. CDR3 length: 15 amino acids. Germline lookup yields CDR1 SSHAT and CDR2 FNYEAQ (reference sequence). V lost 1 base and J 0 bases, leaving 7 bases between the germline ends. The CDR3 loop reads CASSLDSSSYNEQFF. The CDR3 coding sequence is TGTGCCAGCAGCTTAGACAGTTCCTCCTACAATGAGCAGTTCTTC.

The genes are TRBV25-1 and TRBJ2-5; D is perhaps TRBD2 (6 bases). The ends were cut back, 8 bases at V and 5 bases at J, with 21 bases in the middle. Germline V gene lookup returns CDR1 MGHDK and CDR2 SYGVNS. The CDR3 contains 15 residues. Here the CDR3 reads CASAGHSGPWETQYF. CDR3 sequence (DNA): TGTGCCAGCGCCGGCCATAGCGGTCCCTGGGAGACCCAGTACTTC.

The chain is built from TRBV19 and TRBJ2-1; D is possibly TRBD1 (8 bases). CDR1 is LNHDA, CDR2 SQIVND, per germline (reference sequence). Trimming took off 5 bases at V and 8 bases at J, with 16 bases between the two ends. The CDR3 consists of 14 residues. This chain's CDR3 is CASSPWTGRDEQFF. CDR3 coding DNA: TGTGCCAGTAGTCCATGGACAGGGAGGGATGAGCAGTTCTTC.

This clonotype was counted a few times. Germline is not matched at one junction end, which may reflect a read error. The chain couples TRBV13 to TRBJ1-2; tentative D call: TRBD1 (6 bases). This CDR3 is 12 amino acids long. Germline CDR1 is PRHDT and CDR2 is FYEKMQ (reference sequence). CDR3: CASSLRLRDTSF. The CDR3 DNA follows: TGTGCCAGCAGCCTCCGGTTGAGGGACACCTCCTTC.

This clonotype was observed a few times. The J gene is TRBJ2-7, the V gene TRBV4-1; D is possibly TRBD1 (5 bases). CDR3 length: 13 amino acids. The germline gives CDR1 MGHRA, CDR2 YSYEKL. Trimming cost V 4 bases and J 2 bases, with 9 bases left between them. The CDR3 DNA sequence: TGCGCCAGCAGCCTGGGGCCCACCTACGAGCAGTACTTC. It yields the protein CASSLGPTYEQYF.